What follows are 30 T cell receptor beta chains derived from one specimen sequenced in a study of cytomegalovirus exposure and HLA in healthy donors. PCR involved 60 Vbeta and 13 Jbeta primers. Generated by immunoSEQ multiplex PCR, the TCRdb table keeps only in-frame clones and is missing some. The table shows about 190,000 clones, with 60% to 80% occurring only once. Sequenced: PBMCs. These receptors were obtained from a young woman in good health and CMV-seropositive.

J is TRBJ2-7 and V is TRBV5-1; D call uncertain. Trimming removed 2 bases from V and 2 bases from J, with 11 bases in between. The CDR3 has 14 amino acids. Germline CDR1 is SGHRS and CDR2 is YFSETQ. Here the CDR3 reads CASSLSTRTYEQYF. CDR3 nucleotide sequence: TGCGCCAGCAGCTTATCAACCAGGACCTACGAGCAGTACTTC.

J is TRBJ2-1 and V is TRBV28; 10 bases are a match to TRBD2. V gave up 3 bases and J gave up 5 bases; unmatched junction bases: 4. The CDR3 spans 15 residues. CDR1 and CDR2 from the germline V gene are MDHEN and SYDVKM. This CDR3 reads CASSFRGLADNEQFF. CDR3 bases: TGTGCCAGCAGTTTCCGCGGACTAGCGGACAATGAGCAGTTCTTC.

This clone was counted a few times. V and J are TRBV7-9 and TRBJ2-1; no definite D call. V shed 5 bases and J shed 8 bases, with 10 bases lying between them. The CDR3 is 12 residues long. Germline V gene lookup returns CDR1 SEHNR and CDR2 FQNEAQ (reference sequence). DNA of the CDR3: TGTGCCAGCAGCCCATCTCCGGATGAGCAGTTCTTC. The encoded protein is CASSPSPDEQFF.

This clone came up a few times. The gene calls are TRBV10-3 and TRBJ1-1, with D maybe TRBD1 (6 bases). Germline V gene data show CDR1 as ENHRY and CDR2 as SYGVKD. V gave up 4 bases and J gave up 1 base, with 10 bases separating them. The CDR3 covers 14 residues. This CDR3 is CAISVKTGNTEAFF. The CDR3 nucleotides are TGTGCCATCAGTGTAAAGACAGGGAACACTGAAGCTTTCTTT.

V is TRBV27 and J is TRBJ1-5; no clear D. Germline lookup yields CDR1 MNHEY and CDR2 SMNVEV (reference sequence). The CDR3 spans 15 residues. Trimming took off 5 bases at V and 0 bases at J, with 11 bases between the two ends. CDR3 sequence reads: CASSDSENSNQPQHF. In DNA, the CDR3 is TGTGCCAGCAGTGACTCAGAAAATAGCAATCAGCCCCAGCATTTT.

This rearrangement joins TRBV28 to TRBJ2-7, with no clear D. This CDR3 is 14 amino acids long. Trimming stripped 2 bases from V and 6 bases from J, with 14 bases between. In germline, CDR1 is MDHEN, CDR2 SYDVKM. The CDR3 bases are TGTGCCAGCAGTTTAGCTAATCAGGCCGGCGAGCAGTACTTC. Its protein product is CASSLANQAGEQYF.

The V and J genes are TRBV30 and TRBJ2-1; TRBD1 matches 9 bases. CDR1 is GTSNPN and CDR2 is SVGIG in the germline V gene (reference sequence). The CDR3 totals 22 residues. The ends lost 8 bases at V and 1 base at J; junction bases unmatched: 30. CDR3 coding DNA: TGTGCCGGTAGGCAGGGACAGGGATCCGAGAGGGGGCGTTGGGCATCCTACAATGAGCAGTTCTTC. It specifies CAGRQGQGSERGRWASYNEQFF. Looking up the rest from reference TRBV30 and TRBJ2-1 gives the full variable domain: SQTIHQWPATLVQPVGSPLSLECTVEGTSNPNLYWYRQAAGRGLQLLFYSVGIGQISSEVPQNLSASRPQDRQFILSSKKLLLSDSGFYLCAGRQGQGSERGRWASYNEQFFGPGTRLTVL.

The genes are TRBV5-1 and TRBJ2-3; the match to TRBD1 covers 9 bases. Germline trimming cut 6 bases from V and 4 bases from J; bases unmatched to any gene: 9. CDR1 and CDR2 (germline): SGHRS, YFSETQ. The CDR3 runs 15 residues. DNA for the CDR3: TGCGCCAGCATACCGGGACAGGGACGGTCAGATACGCAGTATTTT. This sequence encodes CASIPGQGRSDTQYF.

DNA of the CDR3: TGTGCCAGCACGCGACCTGGGCCCGGGGAGCTGTTTTTT. It codes for CASTRPGPGELFF. This chain connects TRBV9 to TRBJ2-2; no clear D gene. Trimming took 6 bases from V and 6 from J, leaving 12 bases between them. Per the germline V gene, CDR1 is SGDLS and CDR2 is YYNGEE. The CDR3 is made up of 13 amino acids. Drawing the rest from reference TRBV9 and TRBJ2-2, the complete variable domain is DSGVTQTPKHLITATGQRVTLRCSPRSGDLSVYWYQQSLDQGLQFLIQYYNGEERAKGNILERFSAQQFPDLHSELNLSSLELGDSALYFCASTRPGPGELFFGEGSRLTVL.

The gene calls are TRBV25-1 and TRBJ1-1, with a possible D match to TRBD1 (5 bases). Germline V gives CDR1 MGHDK, CDR2 SYGVNS. The CDR3 is 15 amino acids. The ends were cut back, 0 bases at V and 5 bases at J, with 13 bases in the middle. The chain's CDR3 is CASSEYKSYRTEAFF. For the CDR3, the DNA is TGTGCCAGCAGTGAATATAAAAGCTACAGGACTGAAGCTTTCTTT.

The chain is built from TRBV19 and TRBJ2-3; 15 nucleotides agree with TRBD2. The CDR3 runs to 17 residues. V was clipped by 6 bases and J by 0 bases; unmatched bases: 4. Germline V gene sequence: CDR1 LNHDA, CDR2 SQIVND (reference sequence). This CDR3 reads CASRGTSGRLSTDTQYF. In DNA form, the CDR3 reads TGTGCCAGTAGGGGGACTAGCGGGAGGCTGAGCACAGATACGCAGTATTTT. The whole variable domain, remainder taken from reference TRBV19 and TRBJ2-3, is DGGITQSPKYLFRKEGQNVTLSCEQNLNHDAMYWYRQDPGQGLRLIYYSQIVNDFQKGDIAEGYSVSREKKESFPLTVTSAQKNPTAFYLCASRGTSGRLSTDTQYFGPGTRLTVL.

This clone was counted only a few times. The chain combines TRBV7-9 with TRBJ2-1, with unresolved D. This CDR3 has 15 amino acids. V was pared by 2 bases and J by 9 bases, with 17 bases between. Germline V gene sequence: CDR1 SEHNR, CDR2 FQNEAQ (reference sequence). The CDR3: CASSLLPSFRVEQFF. CDR3 coding DNA: TGTGCCAGCAGCTTACTCCCCAGTTTCCGTGTTGAGCAGTTCTTC. Full variable domain (rest looked up from reference TRBV7-9 and TRBJ2-1): DTGVSQNPRHKITKRGQNVTFRCDPISEHNRLYWYRQTLGQGPEFLTYFQNEAQLEKSRLLSDRFSAERPKGSFSTLEIQRTEQGDSAMYLCASSLLPSFRVEQFFGPGTRLTVL.

The chain uses TRBV5-6 and TRBJ2-1; 11 bases agree with TRBD1. V shed 4 bases and J 1 base; nucleotides not matched to a gene: 4. The CDR3 sequence is 16 residues long. Germline CDR1 SGHDT, CDR2 YYEEEE. The DNA for the CDR3 is TGTGCCAGCAGCATGGGACAGGGGGGTTCCTACAATGAGCAGTTCTTC. It specifies CASSMGQGGSYNEQFF.

The chain uses TRBV6-5 and TRBJ2-1; 15 bases fit TRBD2. CDR1 is MNHEY, CDR2 SVGAGI, per germline. The CDR3 runs to 16 residues. Trimming removed 4 bases from V and 7 bases from J; junction bases left unmatched: 5. CDR3 DNA sequence: TGTGCCAGCAGTTCGGGACTAGCGGGAGGTGTGAATGAGCAGTTCTTC. It specifies CASSSGLAGGVNEQFF.

V gene TRBV7-6 combines with J gene TRBJ2-5; TRBD2 agrees at 9 bases. Germline CDR1 and CDR2: SGHVS and FNYEAQ. The ends lost 4 bases at V and 5 bases at J; junction bases unmatched: 11. The CDR3 consists of 16 residues. This CDR3 reads CASSSVGGRARETQYF. The DNA of the CDR3 is TGTGCCAGCAGCTCCGTGGGCGGGAGGGCCAGGGAGACCCAGTACTTC.

The rearrangement uses TRBV10-1 and TRBJ2-1, with TRBD2 matching over 14 bases. The V gene end was trimmed by 7 bases and the J gene end by 1 base; junction bases not matched to a gene: 9. The CDR3 spans 18 residues. Germline V gene lookup returns CDR1 WNHNN and CDR2 SYGVQD (reference sequence). The chain's CDR3 is CASNPGLAGGGSYNEQFF. As DNA, the CDR3 is TGCGCCAGCAACCCCGGACTAGCGGGAGGCGGGTCCTACAATGAGCAGTTCTTC.

This clone occurred once. The chain links TRBV7-2 to TRBJ2-3, with 10 bases lining up with TRBD2. Germline V lookup: CDR1 SGHTA, CDR2 FQGNSA. This CDR3 is built from 15 residues. Trimming cost V 6 bases and J 4 bases; bases outside gene matches: 7. The CDR3 nucleotides read TGTGCCAGCAGATCTAGCGGGAGTAGGGCAGATACGCAGTATTTT. Its protein product is CASRSSGSRADTQYF.

This clone has only one observation. This chain links TRBV5-1 with TRBJ2-7; 7 positions agree with TRBD2. Germline loops: CDR1 SGHRS, CDR2 YFSETQ. Trimming took 4 bases from V and 5 from J; bases not matched to a gene: 9. The CDR3 is 14 amino acids. The CDR3 reads CASSVLGGRDEQYF. Here the CDR3 DNA reads TGCGCCAGCAGCGTCCTTGGCGGGAGAGACGAGCAGTACTTC.

The chain links TRBV6-1 to TRBJ1-3; TRBD1 matches at 7 bases. This CDR3 has 14 amino acids. Trimming at V came to 5 bases and at J to 4 bases, leaving 5 bases not matched to a gene. Germline assignment: CDR1 MNHNS and CDR2 SASEGT. CDR3 sequence: CASSFTGDGNTIYF. The DNA of the CDR3 is TGTGCCAGCAGTTTCACAGGGGACGGAAACACCATATATTTT.

This chain joins TRBV6-1 and TRBJ2-7, with 7 positions matching TRBD2. Germline V lookup: CDR1 MNHNS, CDR2 SASEGT. The length of the CDR3 is 16 residues. The J segment lost 0 bases and the V segment lost 4 bases, leaving 9 bases of the junction unmatched. CDR3 in DNA: TGTGCCAGCAGTGCTCAGTCCGGGACTACCTCCTACGAGCAGTACTTC. Residues: CASSAQSGTTSYEQYF.

CDR3: CASSRGEGEREYF. CDR3 DNA: TGTGCCAGTAGTCGCGGGGAGGGAGAGCGGGAGTACTTC. This chain joins TRBV19 and TRBJ2-7, with 7 positions matching TRBD2. Germline V CDR1 and CDR2: LNHDA, SQIVND (reference sequence). V dropped 5 bases and J dropped 11; count of bases not matched to a gene: 12. CDR3 length: 13 residues.

The chain is built from TRBV5-8 and TRBJ1-5; no clear D gene. The germline gives CDR1 SGHTS, CDR2 YDEGEE. V lost 2 bases to trimming and J lost 4 bases, with 10 bases between them. The CDR3 totals 14 residues. Here the CDR3 reads CASSFRGQNQPQHF. CDR3 nucleotide sequence: TGTGCCAGCAGCTTTCGTGGCCAGAATCAGCCCCAGCATTTT.

The V gene is TRBV6-5, the J gene TRBJ2-7, with D possibly TRBD2 on 6 matching bases. Germline assignment: CDR1 MNHEY and CDR2 SVGAGI. The CDR3 sequence is 14 residues long. The ends were cut back, 0 bases at V and 3 bases at J, with 9 bases in the middle. CDR3 sequence reads: CASSYSGTYYEQYF. Written as DNA, the CDR3 is TGTGCCAGCAGTTACTCGGGGACTTACTACGAGCAGTACTTC.

This sequence joins TRBV4-1 and TRBJ2-7; possibly TRBD2 for D (5 bases). There are 12 residues in the CDR3. V was cut by 6 bases and J by 5 bases, with 11 bases left in between. The germline V gene encodes CDR1 MGHRA and CDR2 YSYEKL. CDR3: CASRGAGHEQYF. CDR3 bases: TGCGCCAGCAGGGGAGCTGGGCACGAGCAGTACTTC.

The chain is built from TRBV6-5 and TRBJ1-6, with TRBD1 as a possible D gene (6 bases). V shed 4 bases and J shed 7 bases, with 8 bases lying between them. The CDR3 is made up of 13 amino acids. CDR1 is MNHEY and CDR2 is SVGAGI in the germline V gene. This chain's CDR3 is CASSWTENSPLHF. In nucleotides, the CDR3 is TGTGCCAGCAGTTGGACAGAAAATTCACCCCTCCACTTT.

The genes are TRBV28 and TRBJ2-7, with 11 bases lining up with TRBD2. V lost 7 bases, J lost 3 bases, and 5 bases stayed unmatched. Per germline, CDR1 MDHEN and CDR2 SYDVKM. The CDR3 has 14 amino acids. The CDR3 reads CASTGTSGNYEQYF. CDR3 nucleotides: TGTGCCAGCACCGGGACTAGCGGAAACTACGAGCAGTACTTC.

The rearrangement joins TRBV4-1 to TRBJ2-5; 7 nucleotides agree with TRBD2. Trimming at V came to 1 base and at J to 5 bases, leaving 4 bases not matched to a gene. The CDR3 is made up of 14 amino acids. CDR1 is MGHRA, CDR2 YSYEKL, per germline. The CDR3 region has the DNA TGCGCCAGCAGCCAAGGGGGAGGGGAGGAGACCCAGTACTTC. As protein: CASSQGGGEETQYF.

There are a few counts of this clone. The genes are TRBV6-5 and TRBJ1-1; TRBD1 aligns across 9 bases. Per germline, CDR1 MNHEY and CDR2 SVGAGI. V was pared by 7 bases and J by 1 base, with 7 bases of the junction left unmatched. The CDR3 is 15 residues long. The chain's CDR3 is CASNPGTGRNTEAFF. CDR3 sequence (DNA): TGTGCCAGCAACCCCGGGACAGGGAGGAACACTGAAGCTTTCTTT.

This chain links TRBV11-3 with TRBJ2-1, with D perhaps matching TRBD2 (5 bases). The CDR3 loop spans 13 amino acids. Trimming left V 5 bases short and J 3 bases short, with 8 bases between. Per germline, CDR1 SGHNT and CDR2 YENEEA. The DNA for the CDR3 is TGTGCCAGCAGCCGGACTCGCTACAATGAGCAGTTCTTC. Translated: CASSRTRYNEQFF.

This chain connects TRBV2 to TRBJ2-7; D possibly corresponds to TRBD2 (5 bases). From germline, CDR1 is SNHLY and CDR2 FYNNEI. The ends were cut back, 7 bases at V and 5 bases at J, with 18 bases in the middle. This CDR3 spans 14 amino acids. The CDR3 DNA reads TGTGCCAGCATCGAGGGCGGTGGGATGAACGAGCAGTACTTC. It is translated as CASIEGGGMNEQYF.